This T cell receptor (beta chain) was observed in a study of CD8+CD57+ T cells in acquired aplastic anemia. Study at large: Yields of DNA that came from sorted CD4+ and CD8+ cells averaged around 3 ug. Healthy donor CD4+ samples were sequenced to a depth that averaged around 9.9 million reads.

Germline V gene data show CDR1 as DFQATT and CDR2 as SNEGSKA (reference sequence). The CDR3 length is 12 residues. V lost 3 bases and J lost 3, with 9 bases in between. This clonotype was observed once. The antigen remains unidentified. The template used for profiling TCR beta VDJ and CDR3 was genomic DNA. TCRdb re-analysed the reads in MiXCR, keeping a single row per CDR3 protein. The sample holds about 140,000 distinct CDR3 sequences, less than 45% seen once. Broader study findings: Patients did not significantly differ from controls in CD8+ Simpson's diversity. Patients and controls shared approximately 28 CD8+ CDR3 sequences.

Sequenced sample: sorted CD4+, CD8+, or CD8+CD57+ T cells (not recorded which) from PBMCs. This sequence joins TRBV20-1 and TRBJ2-7; D not certain. The sequence was obtained from a human donor in good health, serving as a control. The CDR3 region has the DNA TGCAGTGCTAGTGGTCGTAACTACGAGCAGTACTTC. It is translated as CSASGRNYEQYF.